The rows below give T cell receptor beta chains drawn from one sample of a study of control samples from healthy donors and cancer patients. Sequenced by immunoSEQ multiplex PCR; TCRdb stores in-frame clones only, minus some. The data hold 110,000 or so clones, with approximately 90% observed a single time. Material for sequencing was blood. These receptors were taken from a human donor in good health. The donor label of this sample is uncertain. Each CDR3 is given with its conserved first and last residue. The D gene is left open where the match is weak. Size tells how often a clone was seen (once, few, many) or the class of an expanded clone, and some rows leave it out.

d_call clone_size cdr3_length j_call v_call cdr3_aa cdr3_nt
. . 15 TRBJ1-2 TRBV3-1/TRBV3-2 CASSQAPGLVVGYTF TGTGCCAGCAGCCAAGCCCCAGGCTTAGTCGTTGGCTACACCTTC
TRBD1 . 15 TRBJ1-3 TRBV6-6 CASSYSSRQGGTIYF TGTGCCAGCAGTTACTCGAGTAGACAGGGCGGCACCATATATTTT
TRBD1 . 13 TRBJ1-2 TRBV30 CAWSWGQGEGYTF TGTGCCTGGAGTTGGGGTCAGGGGGAAGGCTACACCTTC
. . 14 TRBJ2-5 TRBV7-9 CASSFTGLEETQYF TGTGCCAGCAGCTTCACAGGGTTAGAGGAGACCCAGTACTTC
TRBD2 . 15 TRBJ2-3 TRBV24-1 CATSTSSGVSDTQYF TGTGCCACCAGTACTTCTAGCGGGGTATCAGATACGCAGTATTTT
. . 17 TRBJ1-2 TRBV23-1 CASSQNKTGELLCGYTF TGCGCCAGCAGTCAAAACAAGACCGGAGAGCTACTATGTGGCTACACCTTC
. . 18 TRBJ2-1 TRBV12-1 CASSPRTSGGSTRGEQFF TGTGCCAGCAGCCCTAGGACTAGCGGGGGCTCCACCCGTGGTGAGCAGTTCTTC
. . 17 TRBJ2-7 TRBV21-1 CASSSPPHPTAAYEQYF TGTGCCAGCAGCTCCCCCCCCCACCCTACAGCGGCCTACGAGCAGTACTTC
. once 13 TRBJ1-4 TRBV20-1 CSASSSRDEKLFF TGCAGTGCTAGTTCCAGTAGGGATGAAAAACTGTTTTTT
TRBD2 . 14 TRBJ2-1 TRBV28 CASISGGSYNEQFF TGTGCCAGCATCTCCGGGGGGAGCTACAATGAGCAGTTCTTC
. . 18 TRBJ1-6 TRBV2 CASSEPFKEGAYNSPLHF TGTGCCAGCAGTGAACCTTTTAAGGAGGGCGCTTATAATTCACCCCTCCACTTT
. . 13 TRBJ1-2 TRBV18 CASSPGSGDGYTF TGTGCCAGCTCACCCGGGAGTGGGGATGGCTACACCTTC
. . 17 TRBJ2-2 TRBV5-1 CASSLELGAENTGELFF TGCGCCAGCAGCTTGGAGCTCGGGGCAGAAAACACCGGGGAGCTGTTTTTT
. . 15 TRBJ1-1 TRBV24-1 CATSESAGMNTEAFF TGTGCCACCAGTGAGAGTGCAGGGATGAACACTGAAGCTTTCTTT
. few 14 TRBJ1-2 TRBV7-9 CATERTEDNYGYTF TGTGCCACCGAAAGGACAGAGGATAACTATGGCTACACCTTC
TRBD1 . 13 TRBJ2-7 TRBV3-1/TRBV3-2 CASSQVLSGTVYF TGTGCCAGCAGCCAAGTACTTTCCGGGACAGTATACTTC
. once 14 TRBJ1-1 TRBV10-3 CAISVGGLNTEAFF TGTGCCATCAGTGTAGGGGGTCTGAACACTGAAGCTTTCTTT
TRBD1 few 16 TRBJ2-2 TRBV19 CASTMGGQGVVGELFF TGTGCCAGTACCATGGGGGGACAGGGTGTCGTCGGGGAGCTGTTTTTT
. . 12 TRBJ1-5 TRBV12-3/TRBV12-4 CASQGLNQPQHF TGTGCCAGCCAGGGCCTCAATCAGCCCCAGCATTTT
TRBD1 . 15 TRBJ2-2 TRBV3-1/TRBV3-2 CASKLGQGGTGELFF TGTGCCAGCAAGCTCGGACAGGGGGGAACCGGGGAGCTGTTTTTT
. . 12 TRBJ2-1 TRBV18 CASSPKNHEQFF TGTGCCAGCTCCCCAAAGAACCATGAGCAGTTCTTC
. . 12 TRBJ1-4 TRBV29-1 CSVGNGYEKLFF TGCAGCGTTGGAAACGGCTATGAAAAACTGTTTTTT
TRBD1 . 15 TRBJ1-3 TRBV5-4 CASSRDRGVGNTIYF TGTGCCAGCAGCCGCGACAGGGGAGTCGGAAACACCATATATTTT